The clone carrying this TCR beta chain appeared many times. TCR beta VDJ and CDR3 were profiled, and genomic DNA was the template. MiXCR was run by TCRdb on the reads, yielding one entry per CDR3 protein. The table has 200,000 to 250,000 distinct CDR3 sequences, 45% to 50% seen once. For sequencing, patients were chosen who had shown expansion of CD8+CD57+ cells by flow cytometry. Severe acquired aplastic anemia affected all patients. The blood sampling took place in patients who had so far received no therapy. The data derive from a study of CD8+CD57+ T cells in acquired aplastic anemia. Looking at the study overall: On average, sorted CD4+ and CD8+ cells gave 3.2 ug of DNA.

The CDR3 totals 12 residues. Germline V gene lookup returns CDR1 MNHEY and CDR2 SVGAGI. Between the trimmed V and J ends, which lost 6 bases and 3 bases, there was a span of 9 bases. The sequenced sample consisted of sorted CD4+, CD8+, or CD8+CD57+ T cells (not recorded which) from PBMCs. The TCR was taken from a human donor with aplastic anemia. V usage is TRBV6-5 and J usage is TRBJ2-7; a possible D gene is TRBD1 (5 bases). The CDR3 DNA reads TGTGCCAGCAGCCCGGACAACTACGAGCAGTACTTC. Translation: CASSPDNYEQYF.